This T cell receptor (beta chain) originates from a study of blood T cell repertoires in COVID-19. Background on the study: From the United States, Italy and Spain came samples of acute and convalescent COVID-19.

Under the authors' procedure: Estimation of nucleated cell counts relied on the amplification of reference gene primers. Produced via immunoSEQ multiplex PCR; TCRdb's table is partial and in-frame only. V, J and clone size were drawn from that table, and D and trimming were deduced from the DNA. The data contain approximately 150,000 clones, over 80% of them singletons. This TCR was sampled from a woman aged 50 to 65 with acute or convalescent COVID-19. Sequencing used peripheral blood.

The CDR3 DNA sequence: TGTGCCAGCTCACCGACAGGTCGGGACTATGGCTACACCTTC. Protein: CASSPTGRDYGYTF. The chain combines TRBV18 with TRBJ1-2; D is possibly TRBD1 (6 bases). V dropped 3 bases and J dropped 3 bases, with 11 bases sitting between them. The CDR3 sequence is 14 residues long. Looked up from germline, CDR1 is KGHSH and CDR2 is LQKENI.